This record looks at one T cell receptor beta chain sequence and its context. Its antigen is currently unknown. This specimen comes from a study of Tregs in tolerant kidney transplant recipients. Study-level results: Donor-specific Treg expansion exceeded global Treg expansion in tolerant patients, suggesting antigen drive. Expanding Tregs on activated donor B cells appeared to best identify donor-specific TCRbeta clones.

Only in-frame clones appear in the TCRdb table, and some are missing; sequencing was by immunoSEQ multiplex PCR. The top ten clones hold roughly 1.5% of a sample with tens of thousands of clones, roughly nine tenths of them seen once. Mixed chimerism was transient after nonmyeloablative marrow transplants from related graft donors. Thawed PBMCs were FACS-sorted into unstimulated CD4+CD25+CD127- regulatory T cells, CD4+CD25- non-regulatory cells, CD4 and CD8 cells. The length of the CDR3 is 15 residues. The J segment lost 4 bases and the V segment lost 1 base, leaving 2 bases of the junction unmatched. Germline values: CDR1 MNHEY, CDR2 SMNVEV (reference sequence).

The sequencing used CD4+ T cells from blood (PBMCs), collected 24 months after the transplant. The TCR was taken from a human patient who received a combined kidney and bone marrow transplant. Some T cells may be graft donor cells. The rearrangement uses TRBV27 and TRBJ2-1, with 9 bases matching TRBD1. CDR3 DNA: TGTGCCAGCAGTTTATGGGGACAGGGATACAATGAGCAGTTCTTC. Encoded protein: CASSLWGQGYNEQFF.